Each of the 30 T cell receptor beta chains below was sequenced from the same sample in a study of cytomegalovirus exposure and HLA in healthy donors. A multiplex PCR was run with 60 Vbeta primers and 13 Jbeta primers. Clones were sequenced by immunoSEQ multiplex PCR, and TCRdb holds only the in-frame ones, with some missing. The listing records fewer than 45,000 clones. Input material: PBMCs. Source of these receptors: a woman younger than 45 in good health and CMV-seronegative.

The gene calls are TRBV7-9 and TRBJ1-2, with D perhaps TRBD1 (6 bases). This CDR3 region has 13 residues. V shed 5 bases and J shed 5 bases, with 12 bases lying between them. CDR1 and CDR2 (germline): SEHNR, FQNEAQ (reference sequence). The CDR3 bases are TGTGCCAGCAGCCCGGACAGCCTGTATGGCTACACCTTC. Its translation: CASSPDSLYGYTF.

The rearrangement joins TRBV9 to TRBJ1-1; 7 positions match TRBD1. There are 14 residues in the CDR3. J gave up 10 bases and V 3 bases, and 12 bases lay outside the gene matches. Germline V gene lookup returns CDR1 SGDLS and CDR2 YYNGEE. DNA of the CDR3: TGTGCCAGCAGCGCCGGAGGACAGGCTCTTGGAGCTTTCTTT. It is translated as CASSAGGQALGAFF.

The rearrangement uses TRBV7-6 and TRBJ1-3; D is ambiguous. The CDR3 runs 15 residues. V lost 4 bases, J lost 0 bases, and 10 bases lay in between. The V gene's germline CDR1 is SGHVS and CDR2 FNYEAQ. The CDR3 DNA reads TGTGCCAGCAGCTCCCAACACAGCTCTGGAAACACCATATATTTT. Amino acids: CASSSQHSSGNTIYF.

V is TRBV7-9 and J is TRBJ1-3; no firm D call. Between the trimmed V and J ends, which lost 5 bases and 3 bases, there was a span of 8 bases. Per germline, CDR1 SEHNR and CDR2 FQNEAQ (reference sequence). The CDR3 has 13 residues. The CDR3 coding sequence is TGTGCCAGCAGCCCTCACGGTGGAAACACCATATATTTT. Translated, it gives CASSPHGGNTIYF.

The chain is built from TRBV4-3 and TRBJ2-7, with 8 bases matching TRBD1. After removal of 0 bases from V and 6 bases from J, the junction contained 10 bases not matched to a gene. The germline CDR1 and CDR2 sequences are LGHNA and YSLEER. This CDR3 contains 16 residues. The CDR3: CASSQDLTGAASEQYF. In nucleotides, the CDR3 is TGCGCCAGCAGCCAAGACTTGACAGGGGCGGCTAGCGAGCAGTACTTC.

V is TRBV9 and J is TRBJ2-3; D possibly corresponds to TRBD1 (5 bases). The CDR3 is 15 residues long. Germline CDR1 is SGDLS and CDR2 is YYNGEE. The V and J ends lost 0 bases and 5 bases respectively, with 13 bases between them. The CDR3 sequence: CASSVELGHLDTQYF. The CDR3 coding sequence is TGTGCCAGCAGCGTAGAATTGGGGCATCTAGATACGCAGTATTTT. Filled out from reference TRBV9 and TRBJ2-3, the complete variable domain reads DSGVTQTPKHLITATGQRVTLRCSPRSGDLSVYWYQQSLDQGLQFLIQYYNGEERAKGNILERFSAQQFPDLHSELNLSSLELGDSALYFCASSVELGHLDTQYFGPGTRLTVL.

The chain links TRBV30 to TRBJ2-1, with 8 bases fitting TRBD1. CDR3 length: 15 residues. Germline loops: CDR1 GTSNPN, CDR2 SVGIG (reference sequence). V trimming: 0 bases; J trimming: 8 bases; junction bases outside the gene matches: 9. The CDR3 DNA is TGTGCCTGGAGTGTACAGCCCCCCAGGGGGCATGAGCAGTTCTTC. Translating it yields CAWSVQPPRGHEQFF.

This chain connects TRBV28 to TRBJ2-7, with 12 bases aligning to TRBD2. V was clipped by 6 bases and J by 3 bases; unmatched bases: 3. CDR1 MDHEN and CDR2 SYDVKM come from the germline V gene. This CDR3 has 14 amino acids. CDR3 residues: CASRRLAGVYEQYF. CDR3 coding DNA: TGTGCCAGCAGGCGACTAGCGGGGGTCTACGAGCAGTACTTC.

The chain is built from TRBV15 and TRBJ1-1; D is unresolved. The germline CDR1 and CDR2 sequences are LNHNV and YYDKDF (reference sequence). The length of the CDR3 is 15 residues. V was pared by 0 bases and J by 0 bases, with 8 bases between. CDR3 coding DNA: TGTGCCACCAGCAGAGATGACATATTGAACACTGAAGCTTTCTTT. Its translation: CATSRDDILNTEAFF.

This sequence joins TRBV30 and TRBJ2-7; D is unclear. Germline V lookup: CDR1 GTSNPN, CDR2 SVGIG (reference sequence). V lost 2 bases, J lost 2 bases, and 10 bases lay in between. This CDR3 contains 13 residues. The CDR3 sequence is CAWSPTGPYEQYF. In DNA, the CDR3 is TGTGCCTGGAGTCCTACTGGGCCCTACGAGCAGTACTTC.

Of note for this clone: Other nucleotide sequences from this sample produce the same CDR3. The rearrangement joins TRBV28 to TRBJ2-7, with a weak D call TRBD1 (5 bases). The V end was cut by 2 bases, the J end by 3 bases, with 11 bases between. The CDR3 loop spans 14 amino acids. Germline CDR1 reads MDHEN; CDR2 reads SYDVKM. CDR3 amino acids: CASSLGQGNYEQYF. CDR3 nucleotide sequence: TGTGCCAGCAGTTTAGGGCAGGGAAACTACGAGCAGTACTTC.

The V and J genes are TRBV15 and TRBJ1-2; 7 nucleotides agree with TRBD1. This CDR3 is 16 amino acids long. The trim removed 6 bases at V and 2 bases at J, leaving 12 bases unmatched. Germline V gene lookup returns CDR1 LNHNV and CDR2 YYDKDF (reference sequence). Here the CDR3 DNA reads TGTGCCACCAGAGAAGTAGGGGGCGCCCAGAACTATGGCTACACCTTC. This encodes CATREVGGAQNYGYTF.

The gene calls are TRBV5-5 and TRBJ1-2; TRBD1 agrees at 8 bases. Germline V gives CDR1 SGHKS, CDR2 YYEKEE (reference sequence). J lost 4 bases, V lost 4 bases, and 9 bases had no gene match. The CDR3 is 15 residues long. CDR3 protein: CASSPFGTGFYGYTF. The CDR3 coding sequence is TGTGCCAGCAGCCCCTTCGGGACAGGCTTCTATGGCTACACCTTC.

The CDR3 DNA follows: TGTGCCAGCAGAAAGACAGGGGGTATGAGAGATACGCAGTATTTT. This translates into CASRKTGGMRDTQYF. The chain uses TRBV28 and TRBJ2-3, with 9 bases identical to TRBD1. The CDR3 loop spans 15 amino acids. Per the germline V gene, CDR1 is MDHEN and CDR2 is SYDVKM. The ends lost 6 bases at V and 5 bases at J; junction bases unmatched: 9.

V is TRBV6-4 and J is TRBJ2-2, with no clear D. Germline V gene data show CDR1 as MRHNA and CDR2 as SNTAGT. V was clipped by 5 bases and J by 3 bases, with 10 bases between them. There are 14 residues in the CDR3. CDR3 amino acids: CASSKTSDTGELFF. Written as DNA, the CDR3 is TGTGCCAGCAGTAAAACATCAGACACCGGGGAGCTGTTTTTT.

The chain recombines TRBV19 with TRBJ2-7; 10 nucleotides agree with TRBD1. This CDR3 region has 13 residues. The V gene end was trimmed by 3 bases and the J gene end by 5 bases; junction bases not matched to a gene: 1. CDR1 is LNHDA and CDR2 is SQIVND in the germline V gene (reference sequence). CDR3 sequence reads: CASSMGQGNEQYF. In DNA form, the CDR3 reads TGTGCCAGTAGTATGGGACAGGGGAACGAGCAGTACTTC. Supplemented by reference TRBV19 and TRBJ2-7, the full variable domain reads DGGITQSPKYLFRKEGQNVTLSCEQNLNHDAMYWYRQDPGQGLRLIYYSQIVNDFQKGDIAEGYSVSREKKESFPLTVTSAQKNPTAFYLCASSMGQGNEQYFGPGTRLTVT.

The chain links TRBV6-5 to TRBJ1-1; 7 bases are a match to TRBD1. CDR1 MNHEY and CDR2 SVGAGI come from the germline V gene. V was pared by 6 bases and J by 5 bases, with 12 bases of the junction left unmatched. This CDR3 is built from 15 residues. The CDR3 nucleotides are TGTGCCAGCAGCCGGCGGGGGGGCAGGGGGACTGAAGCTTTCTTT. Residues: CASSRRGGRGTEAFF.

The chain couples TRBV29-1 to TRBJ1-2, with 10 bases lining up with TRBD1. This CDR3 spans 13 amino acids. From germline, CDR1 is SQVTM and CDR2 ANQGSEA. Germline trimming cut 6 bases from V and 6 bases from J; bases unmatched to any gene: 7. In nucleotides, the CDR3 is TGCAGCGTCGCCCCTGGGACAGGGGATGGCTACACCTTC. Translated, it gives CSVAPGTGDGYTF.

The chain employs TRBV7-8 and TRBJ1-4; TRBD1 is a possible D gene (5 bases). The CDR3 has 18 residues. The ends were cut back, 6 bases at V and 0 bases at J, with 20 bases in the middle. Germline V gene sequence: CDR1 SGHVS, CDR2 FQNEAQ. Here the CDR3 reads CASRPGGTEDATNEKLFF. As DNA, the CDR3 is TGTGCCAGCAGACCAGGAGGGACGGAAGATGCAACTAATGAAAAACTGTTTTTT. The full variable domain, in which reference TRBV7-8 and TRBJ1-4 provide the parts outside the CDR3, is GAGVSQSPRYKVAKRGQDVALRCDPISGHVSLFWYQQALGQGPEFLTYFQNEAQLDKSGLPSDRFFAERPEGSVSTLKIQRTQQEDSAVYLCASRPGGTEDATNEKLFFGSGTQLSVL.

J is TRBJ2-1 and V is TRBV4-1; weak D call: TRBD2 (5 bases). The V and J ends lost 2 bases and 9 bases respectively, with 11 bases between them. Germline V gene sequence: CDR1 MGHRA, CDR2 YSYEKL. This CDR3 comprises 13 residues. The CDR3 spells CASSQTSEVEQFF. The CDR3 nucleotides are TGCGCCAGCAGCCAAACTAGTGAGGTTGAGCAGTTCTTC.

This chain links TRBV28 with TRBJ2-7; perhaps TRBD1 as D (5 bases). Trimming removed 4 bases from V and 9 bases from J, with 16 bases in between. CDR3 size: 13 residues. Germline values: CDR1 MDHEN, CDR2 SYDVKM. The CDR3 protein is CASSSPPRGGQYF. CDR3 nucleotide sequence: TGTGCCAGCAGTTCCCCCCCAAGGGGCGGGCAGTACTTC.

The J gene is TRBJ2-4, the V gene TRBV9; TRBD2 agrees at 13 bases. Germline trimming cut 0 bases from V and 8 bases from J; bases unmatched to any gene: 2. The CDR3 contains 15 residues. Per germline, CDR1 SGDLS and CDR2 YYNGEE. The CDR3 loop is CASSVVGTSGDIQYF. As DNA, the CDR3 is TGTGCCAGCAGCGTAGTAGGGACTAGCGGGGACATTCAGTACTTC.

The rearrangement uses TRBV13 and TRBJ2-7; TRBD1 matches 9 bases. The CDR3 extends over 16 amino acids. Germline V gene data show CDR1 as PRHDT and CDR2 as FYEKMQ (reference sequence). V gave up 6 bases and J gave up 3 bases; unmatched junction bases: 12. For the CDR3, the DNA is TGTGCCAGCAGTACCAGGACAGGGGTGACACTCTACGAGCAGTACTTC. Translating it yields CASSTRTGVTLYEQYF. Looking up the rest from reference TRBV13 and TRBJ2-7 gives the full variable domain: AAGVIQSPRHLIKEKRETATLKCYPIPRHDTVYWYQQGPGQDPQFLISFYEKMQSDKGSIPDRFSAQQFSDYHSELNMSSLELGDSALYFCASSTRTGVTLYEQYFGPGTRLTVT.

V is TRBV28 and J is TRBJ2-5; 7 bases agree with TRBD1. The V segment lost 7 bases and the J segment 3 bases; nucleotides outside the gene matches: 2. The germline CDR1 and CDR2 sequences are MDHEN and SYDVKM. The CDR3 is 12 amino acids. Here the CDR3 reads CASTTGEETQYF. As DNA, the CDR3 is TGTGCCAGCACTACAGGGGAAGAGACCCAGTACTTC.

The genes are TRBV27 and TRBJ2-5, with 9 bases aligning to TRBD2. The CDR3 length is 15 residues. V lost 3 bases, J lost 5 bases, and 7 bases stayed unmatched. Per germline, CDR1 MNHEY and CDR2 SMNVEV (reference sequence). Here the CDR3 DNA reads TGTGCCAGCAGTTTGACTAGCGGAGGCGGGGAGACCCAGTACTTC. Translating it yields CASSLTSGGGETQYF.

This CDR3 reads CSYLRLAGFNEQFF. In DNA, the CDR3 is TGCAGCTACTTGAGACTAGCGGGATTCAATGAGCAGTTCTTC. The chain has TRBV29-1 and TRBJ2-1; TRBD2 aligns across 11 bases. V lost 8 bases, J lost 6 bases, and 9 bases stayed unmatched. This CDR3 is 14 amino acids long. Germline-derived CDR1 and CDR2 are SQVTM and ANQGSEA.

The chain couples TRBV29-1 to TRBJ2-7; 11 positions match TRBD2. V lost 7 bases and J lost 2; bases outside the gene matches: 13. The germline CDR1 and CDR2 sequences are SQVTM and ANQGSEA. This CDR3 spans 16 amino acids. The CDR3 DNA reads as TGCAGCGCCAGGGGGGAACTAGCGGGAGACCCCTACGAGCAGTACTTC. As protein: CSARGELAGDPYEQYF.

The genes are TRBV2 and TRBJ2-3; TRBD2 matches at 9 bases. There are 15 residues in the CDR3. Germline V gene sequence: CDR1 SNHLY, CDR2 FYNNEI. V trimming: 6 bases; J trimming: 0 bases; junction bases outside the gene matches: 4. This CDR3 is CASSALAGSTDTQYF. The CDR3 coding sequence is TGTGCCAGCAGCGCCCTAGCGGGGAGCACAGATACGCAGTATTTT. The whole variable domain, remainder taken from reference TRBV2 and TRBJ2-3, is EPEVTQTPSHQVTQMGQEVILRCVPISNHLYFYWYRQILGQKVEFLVSFYNNEISEKSEIFDDQFSVERPDGSNFTLKIRSTKLEDSAMYFCASSALAGSTDTQYFGPGTRLTVL.

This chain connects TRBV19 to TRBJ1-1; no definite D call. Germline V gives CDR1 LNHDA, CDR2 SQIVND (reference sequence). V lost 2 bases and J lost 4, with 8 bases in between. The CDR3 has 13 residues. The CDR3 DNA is TGTGCCAGTAGTATACCGAGGGCCACTGAAGCTTTCTTT. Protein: CASSIPRATEAFF.

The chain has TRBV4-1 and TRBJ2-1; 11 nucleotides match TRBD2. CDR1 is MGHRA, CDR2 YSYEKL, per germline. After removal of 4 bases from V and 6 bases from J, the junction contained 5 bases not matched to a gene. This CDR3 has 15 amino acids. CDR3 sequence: CASSPGLAGLNEQFF. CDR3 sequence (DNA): TGCGCCAGCAGCCCAGGACTAGCGGGTCTCAATGAGCAGTTCTTC.